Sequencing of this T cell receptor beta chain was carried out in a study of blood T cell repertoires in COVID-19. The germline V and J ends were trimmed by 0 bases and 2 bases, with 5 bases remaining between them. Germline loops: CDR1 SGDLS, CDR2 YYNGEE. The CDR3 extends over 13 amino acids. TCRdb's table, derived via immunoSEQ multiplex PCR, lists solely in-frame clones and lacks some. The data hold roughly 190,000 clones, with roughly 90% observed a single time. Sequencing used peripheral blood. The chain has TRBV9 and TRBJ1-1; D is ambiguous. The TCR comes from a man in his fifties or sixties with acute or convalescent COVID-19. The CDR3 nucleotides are TGTGCCAGCAGCGTAGGAGATAACACTGAAGCTTTCTTT. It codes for CASSVGDNTEAFF.